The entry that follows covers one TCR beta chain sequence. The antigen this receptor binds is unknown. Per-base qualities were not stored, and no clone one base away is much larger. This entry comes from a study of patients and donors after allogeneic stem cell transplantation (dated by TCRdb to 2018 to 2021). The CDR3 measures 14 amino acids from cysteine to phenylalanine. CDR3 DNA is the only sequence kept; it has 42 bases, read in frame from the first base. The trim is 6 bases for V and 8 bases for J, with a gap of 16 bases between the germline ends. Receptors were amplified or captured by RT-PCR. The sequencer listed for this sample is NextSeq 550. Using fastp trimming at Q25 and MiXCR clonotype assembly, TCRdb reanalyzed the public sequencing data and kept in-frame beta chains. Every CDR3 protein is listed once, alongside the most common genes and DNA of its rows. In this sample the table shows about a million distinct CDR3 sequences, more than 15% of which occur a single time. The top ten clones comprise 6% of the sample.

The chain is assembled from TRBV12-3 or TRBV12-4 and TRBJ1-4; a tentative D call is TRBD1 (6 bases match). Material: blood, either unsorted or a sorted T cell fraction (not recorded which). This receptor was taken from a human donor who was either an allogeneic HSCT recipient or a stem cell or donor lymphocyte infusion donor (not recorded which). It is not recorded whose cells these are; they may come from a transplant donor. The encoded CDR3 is CASSDTGSGEKLFF. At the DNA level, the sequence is TGTGCCAGCAGCGATACAGGGTCCGGGGAAAAACTGTTTTTT.